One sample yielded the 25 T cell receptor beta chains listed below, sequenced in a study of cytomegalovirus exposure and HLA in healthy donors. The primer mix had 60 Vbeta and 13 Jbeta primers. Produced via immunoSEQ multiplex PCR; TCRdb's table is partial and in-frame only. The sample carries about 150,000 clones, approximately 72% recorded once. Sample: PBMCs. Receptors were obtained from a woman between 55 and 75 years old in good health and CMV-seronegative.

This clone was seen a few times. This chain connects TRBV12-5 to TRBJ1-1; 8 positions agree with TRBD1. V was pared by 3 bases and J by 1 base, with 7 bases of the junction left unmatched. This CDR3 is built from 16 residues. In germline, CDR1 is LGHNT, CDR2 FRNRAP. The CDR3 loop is CASGLNVDRGNTEAFF. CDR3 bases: TGTGCTAGTGGTTTAAACGTTGACAGGGGGAACACTGAAGCTTTCTTT. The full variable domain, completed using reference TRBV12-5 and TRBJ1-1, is DARVTQTPRHKVTEMGQEVTMRCQPILGHNTVFWYRQTMMQGLELLAYFRNRAPLDDSGMPKDRFSAEMPDATLATLKIQPSEPRDSAVYFCASGLNVDRGNTEAFFGQGTRLTVV.

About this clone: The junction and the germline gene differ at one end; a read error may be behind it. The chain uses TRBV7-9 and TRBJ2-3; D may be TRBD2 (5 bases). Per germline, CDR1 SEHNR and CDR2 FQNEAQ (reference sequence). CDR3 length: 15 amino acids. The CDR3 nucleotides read TGTTCCAGCAGCGAGCGTACGGGAACGACAGATACGCAGTATTTT. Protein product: CSSSERTGTTDTQYF.

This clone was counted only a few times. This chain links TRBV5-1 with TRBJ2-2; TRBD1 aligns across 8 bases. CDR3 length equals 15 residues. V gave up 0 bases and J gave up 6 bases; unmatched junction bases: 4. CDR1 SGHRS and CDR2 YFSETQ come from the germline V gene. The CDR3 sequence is CASSLDRTGPGELFF. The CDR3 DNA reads TGCGCCAGCAGCTTGGACCGGACAGGGCCCGGGGAGCTGTTTTTT.

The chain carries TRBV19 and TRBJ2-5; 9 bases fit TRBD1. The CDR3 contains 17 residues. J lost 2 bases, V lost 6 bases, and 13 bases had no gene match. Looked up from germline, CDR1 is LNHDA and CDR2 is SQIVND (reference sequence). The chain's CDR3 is CASRATGQGRLQETQYF. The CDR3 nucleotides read TGTGCCAGTAGGGCAACGGGACAGGGTCGGCTACAAGAGACCCAGTACTTC.

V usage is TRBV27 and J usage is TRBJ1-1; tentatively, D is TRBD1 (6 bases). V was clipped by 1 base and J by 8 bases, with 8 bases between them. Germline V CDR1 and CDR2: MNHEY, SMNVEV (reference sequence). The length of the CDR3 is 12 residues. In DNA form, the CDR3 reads TGTGCCAGCAGTTTATTAGGGGGAGAAGCTTTCTTT. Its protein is CASSLLGGEAFF.

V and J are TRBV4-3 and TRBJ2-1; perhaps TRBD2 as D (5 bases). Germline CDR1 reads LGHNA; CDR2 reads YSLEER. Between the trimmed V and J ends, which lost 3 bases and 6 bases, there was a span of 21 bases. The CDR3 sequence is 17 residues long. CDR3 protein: CASSQKLTGIIFNEQFF. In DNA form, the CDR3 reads TGCGCCAGCAGCCAGAAGCTTACGGGGATTATTTTCAATGAGCAGTTCTTC.

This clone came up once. The CDR3 DNA reads TGTGCCAGCAGCTTAGAGGTTGGCGGGAGGGCCACTGAGCAGTTCTTC. Its protein product is CASSLEVGGRATEQFF. This chain connects TRBV11-3 to TRBJ2-1; 9 bases are a match to TRBD2. After removal of 0 bases from V and 9 bases from J, the junction contained 9 bases not matched to a gene. Germline V gives CDR1 SGHNT, CDR2 YENEEA. The CDR3 has 16 amino acids.

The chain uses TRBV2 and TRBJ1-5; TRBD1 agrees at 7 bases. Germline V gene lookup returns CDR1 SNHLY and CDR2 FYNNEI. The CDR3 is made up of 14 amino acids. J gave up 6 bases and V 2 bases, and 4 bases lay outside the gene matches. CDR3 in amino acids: CASSENSGGQPQHF. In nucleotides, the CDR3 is TGTGCCAGCAGTGAAAATTCAGGGGGTCAGCCCCAGCATTTT.

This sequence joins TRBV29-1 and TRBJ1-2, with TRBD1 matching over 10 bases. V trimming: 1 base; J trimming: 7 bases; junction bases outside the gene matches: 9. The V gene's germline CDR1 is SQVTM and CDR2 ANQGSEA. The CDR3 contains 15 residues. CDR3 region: CSVEGPGTGAGGYTF. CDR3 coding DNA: TGCAGCGTTGAAGGGCCCGGGACAGGGGCTGGTGGCTACACCTTC.

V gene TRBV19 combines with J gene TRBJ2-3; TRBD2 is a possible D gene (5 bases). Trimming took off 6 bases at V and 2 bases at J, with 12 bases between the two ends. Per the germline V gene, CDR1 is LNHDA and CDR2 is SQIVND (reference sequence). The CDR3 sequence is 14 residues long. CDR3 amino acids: CASSPGLITDTQYF. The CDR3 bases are TGTGCCAGTAGCCCCGGACTTATCACAGATACGCAGTATTTT.

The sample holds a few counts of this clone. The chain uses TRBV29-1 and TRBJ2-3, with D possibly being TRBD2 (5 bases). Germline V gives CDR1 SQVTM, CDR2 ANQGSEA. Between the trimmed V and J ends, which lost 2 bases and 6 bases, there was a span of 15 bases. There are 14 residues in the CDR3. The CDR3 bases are TGCAGCGTTGAACGGGGAGCCTCGGGGGATACGCAGTATTTT. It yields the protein CSVERGASGDTQYF.

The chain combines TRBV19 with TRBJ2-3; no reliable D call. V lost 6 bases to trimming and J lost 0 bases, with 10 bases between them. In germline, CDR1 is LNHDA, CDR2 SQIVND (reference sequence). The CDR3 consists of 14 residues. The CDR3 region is CASRVAVSTDTQYF. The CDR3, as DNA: TGTGCCAGTAGAGTGGCGGTGAGCACAGATACGCAGTATTTT.

DNA for the CDR3: TGTGCCAGCAGCTTTTCTTCCGAGCAGTACTTC. Its protein product is CASSFSSEQYF. The chain is built from TRBV7-9 and TRBJ2-7; the D is unclear. CDR1 SEHNR and CDR2 FQNEAQ come from the germline V gene (reference sequence). The V and J ends lost 3 bases and 6 bases respectively, with 6 bases between them. The CDR3 extends over 11 amino acids.

CDR3 DNA sequence: TGTGCCAGCAGCAAAATACAGAACACTGAAGCTTTCTTT. Translated, it gives CASSKIQNTEAFF. This sequence joins TRBV9 and TRBJ1-1; unclear D gene. The CDR3 is 13 amino acids. In germline, CDR1 is SGDLS, CDR2 YYNGEE. Trimming took 4 bases from V and 1 from J, leaving 8 bases between them.

CDR3 protein: CATRQVLAGGLTGELFF. Here the CDR3 DNA reads TGTGCCACACGGCAGGTCCTAGCGGGGGGGCTCACCGGGGAGCTGTTTTTT. The gene calls are TRBV19 and TRBJ2-2; 12 bases fit TRBD2. V trimming: 10 bases; J trimming: 4 bases; junction bases outside the gene matches: 13. The CDR3 is 17 residues long. CDR1 is LNHDA, CDR2 SQIVND, per germline (reference sequence).

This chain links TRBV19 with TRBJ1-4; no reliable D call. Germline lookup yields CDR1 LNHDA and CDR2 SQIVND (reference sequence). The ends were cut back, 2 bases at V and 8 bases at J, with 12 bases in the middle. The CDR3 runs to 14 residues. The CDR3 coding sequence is TGTGCCAGTAGTATAAACCTGTCGCGGGAAAAACTGTTTTTT. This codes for CASSINLSREKLFF.

The CDR3 sequence is CASSAQQGDEQYF. In DNA, the CDR3 is TGTGCCAGCAGCGCTCAACAGGGAGACGAGCAGTACTTC. The V gene is TRBV9, the J gene TRBJ2-7; a weak D match, TRBD1 (6 bases). Trimming shortened V by 3 bases and J by 5 bases, and 12 bases separated the two germline ends. Per the germline V gene, CDR1 is SGDLS and CDR2 is YYNGEE. This CDR3 spans 13 amino acids.

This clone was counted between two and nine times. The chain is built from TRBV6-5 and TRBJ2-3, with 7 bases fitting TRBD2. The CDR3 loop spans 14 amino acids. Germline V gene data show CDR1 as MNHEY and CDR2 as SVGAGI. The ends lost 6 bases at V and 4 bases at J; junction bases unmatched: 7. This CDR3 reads CASRPSGISDTQYF. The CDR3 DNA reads TGTGCCAGCAGACCCAGCGGGATATCAGATACGCAGTATTTT.

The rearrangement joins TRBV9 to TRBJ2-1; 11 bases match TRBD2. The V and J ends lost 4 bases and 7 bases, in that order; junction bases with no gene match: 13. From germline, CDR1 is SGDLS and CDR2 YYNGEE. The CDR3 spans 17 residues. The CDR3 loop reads CASSPLISPSGRNEQFF. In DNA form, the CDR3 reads TGTGCCAGCAGCCCCCTCATCTCCCCTAGCGGGAGGAATGAGCAGTTCTTC.

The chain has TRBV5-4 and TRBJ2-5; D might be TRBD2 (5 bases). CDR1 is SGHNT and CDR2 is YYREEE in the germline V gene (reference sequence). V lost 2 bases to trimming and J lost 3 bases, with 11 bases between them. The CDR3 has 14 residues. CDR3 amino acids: CASSFVAQKETQYF. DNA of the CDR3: TGTGCCAGCAGCTTCGTAGCGCAAAAAGAGACCCAGTACTTC.

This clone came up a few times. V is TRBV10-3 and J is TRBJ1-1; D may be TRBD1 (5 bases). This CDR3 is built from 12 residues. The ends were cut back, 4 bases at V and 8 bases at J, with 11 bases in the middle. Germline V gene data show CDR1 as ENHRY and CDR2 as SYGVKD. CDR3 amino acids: CAISAWQGEAFF. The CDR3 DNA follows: TGTGCCATCAGTGCTTGGCAGGGAGAAGCTTTCTTT.

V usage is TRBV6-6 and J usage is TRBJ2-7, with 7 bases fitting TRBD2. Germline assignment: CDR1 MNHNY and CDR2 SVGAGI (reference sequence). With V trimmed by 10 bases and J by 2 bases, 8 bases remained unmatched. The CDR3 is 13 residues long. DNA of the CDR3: TGTGCCACCGGACGACTAGCTGCCTACGAGCAGTACTTC. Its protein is CATGRLAAYEQYF.

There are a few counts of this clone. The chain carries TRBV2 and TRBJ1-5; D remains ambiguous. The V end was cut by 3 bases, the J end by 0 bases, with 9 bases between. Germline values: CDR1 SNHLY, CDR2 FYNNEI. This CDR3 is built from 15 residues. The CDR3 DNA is TGTGCCAGCAGTGAGCGCATACTTAGCAATCAGCCCCAGCATTTT. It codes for CASSERILSNQPQHF.

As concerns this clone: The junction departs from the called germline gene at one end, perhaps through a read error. The CDR3 here is CASSPRGHEQFF. CDR3 nucleotide sequence: TGTGCCAGCTCCCCACGGGGACACGAGCAGTTCTTC. The J gene is TRBJ2-1, the V gene TRBV18; D is possibly TRBD1 (6 bases). The CDR3 loop spans 12 amino acids. Germline-derived CDR1 and CDR2 are KGHSH and LQKENI.

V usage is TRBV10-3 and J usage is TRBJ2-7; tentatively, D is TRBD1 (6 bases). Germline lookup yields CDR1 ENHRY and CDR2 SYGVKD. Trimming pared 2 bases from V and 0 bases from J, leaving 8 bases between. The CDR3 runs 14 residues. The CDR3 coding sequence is TGTGCCATCAGTGAGACAGGGACCTCCTACGAGCAGTACTTC. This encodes CAISETGTSYEQYF.